Listed below are T cell receptor beta chains from one sample, sequenced in a study of early T cells in non-severe SARS-CoV-2 infection. TCRdb ran MiXCR on the 5' RACE reads and lists one entry per CDR3 protein. The sample shows under 70,000 distinct CDR3 sequences, roughly an eighth of them seen only once. The specimen was whole blood, collected at baseline. The receptors originated from an adult who was a healthcare worker with PCR-confirmed SARS-CoV-2 infection or an uninfected control (not recorded which). The CDR3 runs from the conserved cysteine through the conserved F or W. The D gene is left open where the match is weak. Size tells how often a clone was seen (once, few, many) or the class of an expanded clone, and some rows leave it out.

NA,14,TRBJ2-7,TRBD2,TRBV7-3,TGTGCCAGCAGCTATAGCGGGGGCGCCTACGAGCAGTACTTC,CASSYSGGAYEQYF
NA,14,TRBJ1-2,NA,TRBV14,TGTGCCAGCAGCCAAGATGCCAGGAACTATGGCTACACCTTC,CASSQDARNYGYTF
NA,14,TRBJ2-1,TRBD2,TRBV20-1,TGCAGTGCTAGTAGACTAGCGGGGGGGTATGAGCAGTTCTTC,CSASRLAGGYEQFF
few,12,TRBJ1-2,NA,TRBV6-6,TGTGCCAGCAGTTACTCCCAAAATGGCTACACCTTC,CASSYSQNGYTF
many,12,TRBJ2-1,NA,TRBV7-8,TGTGCCAGCAGCTTAGGTAGGAATGAGCAGTTCTTC,CASSLGRNEQFF
few,17,TRBJ1-1,TRBD1,TRBV6-5,TGTGCCAGCAGAAGCCACCGGACAGGGGGAAGGGGCACTGAAGCTTTCTTT,CASRSHRTGGRGTEAFF
NA,15,TRBJ2-1,TRBD2,TRBV5-4,TGTGCCAGCAGCTTGGCCCAGCGGGACTACAATGAGCAGTTCTTC,CASSLAQRDYNEQFF
NA,14,TRBJ1-1,NA,TRBV28,TGTGCCAGCAGTTCGGAAGTACGGAACACTGAAGCTTTCTTT,CASSSEVRNTEAFF
few,17,TRBJ2-3,NA,TRBV7-9,TGTGCCAGCAGCTCCCCCCGGAGCGGTGGGGCCACAGATACGCAGTATTTT,CASSSPRSGGATDTQYF
many,14,TRBJ1-5,TRBD1,TRBV6-1,TGTGCCAGCACCGGACAGGGACTCCATCAGCCCCAGCATTTT,CASTGQGLHQPQHF
many,15,TRBJ2-7,NA,TRBV7-2,TGTGCCAGCAGCCTTACGGGACTTCTCCTCTACGAGCAGTACTTC,CASSLTGLLLYEQYF
few,14,TRBJ2-5,TRBD1,TRBV24-1,TGTGCCACCAGTGACGCGGGACAGGGAGAGACCCAGTACTTC,CATSDAGQGETQYF
few,15,TRBJ2-1,TRBD2,TRBV5-1,TGCGCCAGCAGCTTGTCACTAGCGGGGGCGAATGAGCAGTTCTTC,CASSLSLAGANEQFF
NA,12,TRBJ2-1,TRBD1,TRBV12-3/TRBV12-4,TGTGCCAGCAGTCGACAGGGGAATGAGCAGTTCTTC,CASSRQGNEQFF
few,13,TRBJ2-7,TRBD1,TRBV7-9,TGTGCCAGCAACAATCAGGGGGCCCACGAGCAGTACTTC,CASNNQGAHEQYF
NA,14,TRBJ2-4,NA,TRBV11-3,TGTGCCAGCAGCTGGGACTCAATTGAAAACATTCAGTACTTC,CASSWDSIENIQYF
NA,13,TRBJ2-1,NA,TRBV7-9,TGTGCCGGCGCACCTGACAGATGCAATGAGCAGTTCTTC,CAGAPDRCNEQFF
NA,14,TRBJ2-5,NA,TRBV7-2,TGTGCCAGCAGCCCGTCGTGGGGCGAGGGGACCCAGTACTTC,CASSPSWGEGTQYF
NA,14,TRBJ2-3,NA,TRBV20-1,TGCAGTGCTAGAGATCGGTTAGCGGCCAATACGCAGTATTTT,CSARDRLAANTQYF
few,13,TRBJ2-1,NA,TRBV5-1,TGCGCCAGCTACAGGGCCCTTCCCAATGAGCAGTTCTTC,CASYRALPNEQFF
NA,13,TRBJ2-3,NA,TRBV19,TGTGCCAGTTCGGACAGTCCTTCAGATACGCAGTATTTT,CASSDSPSDTQYF
few,15,TRBJ1-4,TRBD1,TRBV4-1,TGCGCCAGCAGCCAAGACAGGGGGAGAGCGGGGGGACTGTTTTTT,CASSQDRGRAGGLFF
few,13,TRBJ2-5,NA,TRBV5-4,TGTGCCAGCAGCCGACGAGGGGAAGAGACCCAGTACTTC,CASSRRGEETQYF
NA,16,TRBJ2-1,TRBD2,TRBV5-1,TGCGCCAGCAGCCCCCACGGGACTAGCGGGAACTATGAGCAGTTCTTC,CASSPHGTSGNYEQFF
many,14,TRBJ2-7,TRBD1,TRBV7-3,TGTGCCAGCAGCTCCGGGACAGGGACCTACGAGCAGTACTTC,CASSSGTGTYEQYF
few,20,TRBJ2-7,NA,TRBV7-9,TGTGCCAGCAGCCAGGGGACCTGGAACCGGCCGGGGGCCCTCTCCTACGAGCAGTACTTC,CASSQGTWNRPGALSYEQYF
NA,13,TRBJ2-7,NA,TRBV24-1,TGTGCCACCAGTGGTGTGAACTCCTACGAGCAGTACTTC,CATSGVNSYEQYF
few,15,TRBJ1-2,TRBD1,TRBV28,TGTGCCAGCAGACCAACTAACAGGGGTTACTATGGCTACACCTTC,CASRPTNRGYYGYTF
few,15,TRBJ2-5,NA,TRBV4-1,TGCGCCAGCAGCCAAGTGGCGGACGTAACCGGGACCCAGTACTTC,CASSQVADVTGTQYF
NA,11,TRBJ2-3,TRBD2,TRBV11-1,TGTGCCAGCAGGGGACTAGCTACGCAGTATTTT,CASRGLATQYF
many,15,TRBJ1-4,NA,TRBV9,TGTGCCAGCAGCGTAGCGGGTCTCGACCATGAAAAACTGTTTTTT,CASSVAGLDHEKLFF
NA,16,TRBJ2-5,NA,TRBV24-1,TGTGCCACCAGTGATTTGAATGTTCGGCAGCAAGAGACCCAGTACTTC,CATSDLNVRQQETQYF
once,12,TRBJ1-4,NA,TRBV28,TGTGCCAGCAGTTTAGGGCGACGGAAACTGTTTTTT,CASSLGRRKLFF
NA,14,TRBJ1-5,TRBD1,TRBV19,TGTGCCAGTAGTATATGGCAGGGGGAACAGCCCCAGCATTTT,CASSIWQGEQPQHF
NA,15,TRBJ2-1,TRBD2,TRBV28,TGTACCAGCAGGAAACTAGCGGGGGGGTACAATGAGCAGTTCTTC,CTSRKLAGGYNEQFF
many,15,TRBJ2-1,TRBD2,TRBV12-3/TRBV12-4,TGTGCCAGCGCCCTAGCGGGAGAGTCTTCGAATGAGCAGTTCTTC,CASALAGESSNEQFF
few,16,TRBJ2-1,TRBD2,TRBV7-9,TGTGCCAGCAGCTTAAACAGAGCGGGAGTCCCCAATGAGCAGTTCTTC,CASSLNRAGVPNEQFF
many,14,TRBJ1-2,TRBD1,TRBV6-4,TGTGCCAGCAGCCTGGACAGGGGGTCCAATGGCTACACCTTC,CASSLDRGSNGYTF
few,16,TRBJ2-2,NA,TRBV7-2,TGTGCCAGCAGCTTAGCGTCAGGAAGGCACACCGGGGAGCTGTTTTTT,CASSLASGRHTGELFF
few,13,TRBJ2-5,NA,TRBV2,TGTGCCAGCGACCCCGCGGTCGGGGAGACCCAGTACTTC,CASDPAVGETQYF
many,15,TRBJ2-1,NA,TRBV7-2,TGTGCCAGCAGCCCACGGGGACCCTCCTACAATGAGCAGTTCTTC,CASSPRGPSYNEQFF
few,14,TRBJ2-3,TRBD1,TRBV11-2,TGTGCCAGCAGCCCCATACAGGGGCCAGATACGCAGTATTTT,CASSPIQGPDTQYF
few,16,TRBJ1-4,NA,TRBV7-9,TGTGCCAGCAGCTTATTTGGTGGGACACAGAATGAAAAACTGTTTTTT,CASSLFGGTQNEKLFF
NA,15,TRBJ2-1,TRBD1,TRBV6-1,TGTGCCAGCAGTGAGGGGACAGGGGCCCCCAATGAGCAGTTCTTC,CASSEGTGAPNEQFF
NA,17,TRBJ2-2,TRBD2,TRBV19,TGTGCCAGTACCCTCGGACTAGCGGGAGGGCCTGTCGGGGAGCTGTTTTTT,CASTLGLAGGPVGELFF
many,13,TRBJ2-7,TRBD2,TRBV27,TGTGCCAGCAGTTTTGGGGGGGGGTACGAGCAGTACTTC,CASSFGGGYEQYF
medium-sized,13,TRBJ1-6,NA,TRBV20-1,TGCAGTGCCGGCGACACAGGGAATTCACCCCTCCACTTT,CSAGDTGNSPLHF